This TCR beta chain was found in a study of breast tumors, draining lymph nodes, adjacent tissues. This CDR3 contains 17 residues. Losses at the gene ends were 3 bases for V and 6 bases for J; bases not matched to a gene: 14. Germline V gives CDR1 LNHDA, CDR2 SQIVND (reference sequence). Axillary draining lymph nodes of breast cancer patients supplied the node samples. MiXCR was run by TCRdb on the multiplex PCR reads, yielding one entry per CDR3 protein. Here the sample spans about 230,000 distinct CDR3 sequences, 32% being singletons. This clonotype was recorded at least ten times. The sample taken for sequencing was axillary lymph node tissue. The TCR originated in a female donor with breast cancer. Some clones in this sample may be carry-over from other donors' samples. The chain is built from TRBV19 and TRBJ2-1; TRBD1 matches 7 bases. The CDR3 DNA sequence: TGTGCCAGTAGTATTCCCATGAGGGGGCCGAGAGGCAATGAGCAGTTCTTC. Protein sequence: CASSIPMRGPRGNEQFF.